This T cell receptor (beta chain) was retrieved from a study of cytomegalovirus exposure and HLA in healthy donors. Across the whole study: Clustering assigned about 76% of the approximately 400 genotyped donors to the Caucasian-associated ancestry cluster. Study-level results: CMV serostatus was the only immune exposure information that was available.

With respect to this clone: What it binds is unknown.

Both 60 Vbeta primers and 13 Jbeta primers went into the PCR. Measured with immunoSEQ multiplex PCR; TCRdb has only the in-frame clones, and not every one. Counted here are 150,000 to 180,000 clones, about four fifths occurring once; the ten biggest clones make up roughly 8%. The V end was cut by 1 base, the J end by 6 bases, with 12 bases between. CDR3 length: 15 amino acids. Germline-derived CDR1 and CDR2 are LNHDA and SQIVND (reference sequence). This chain connects TRBV19 to TRBJ2-2; the D gene is possibly TRBD1 (5 bases). This receptor was identified in a man younger than 40 in good health and CMV-seropositive. Sample: PBMCs. The CDR3 reads CASSIAGRGPGELFF. DNA of the CDR3: TGTGCCAGTAGTATAGCAGGGCGCGGTCCCGGGGAGCTGTTTTTT.